This T cell receptor (beta chain) was captured in a study of shared clonotypes between healthy human individuals. Study-wide findings and caveats: Roughly 4.7% was the fraction of naive CD4 clonotypes found shared across several donors.

Sequencing was performed with immunoSEQ multiplex PCR; in TCRdb, only in-frame clones are kept and a portion is missing. The profile shows millions of clones, 85% to 95% of them singletons. Remarks on this clone: Its specificity is unknown.

The CDR3 length is 14 residues. Germline V gene lookup returns CDR1 MNHNY and CDR2 SVGAGI (reference sequence). V was pared by 6 bases and J by 0 bases, with 11 bases between. CD4+ cells were split into CD45RA+ naive and CD45RA-negative memory subsets. The clonotype originates from a man younger than 35 in good health. Some clones in this sample may be carry-over from other donors' samples. The sequencing input was naive CD4+ T cells from PBMCs. As for subset: CD45RA+ positively selected. The chain employs TRBV6-6 and TRBJ1-2, with D unresolved. CDR3 coding DNA: TGTGCCAGCAGCCGATTCCAGACTAACTATGGCTACACCTTC. Encoded protein: CASSRFQTNYGYTF.